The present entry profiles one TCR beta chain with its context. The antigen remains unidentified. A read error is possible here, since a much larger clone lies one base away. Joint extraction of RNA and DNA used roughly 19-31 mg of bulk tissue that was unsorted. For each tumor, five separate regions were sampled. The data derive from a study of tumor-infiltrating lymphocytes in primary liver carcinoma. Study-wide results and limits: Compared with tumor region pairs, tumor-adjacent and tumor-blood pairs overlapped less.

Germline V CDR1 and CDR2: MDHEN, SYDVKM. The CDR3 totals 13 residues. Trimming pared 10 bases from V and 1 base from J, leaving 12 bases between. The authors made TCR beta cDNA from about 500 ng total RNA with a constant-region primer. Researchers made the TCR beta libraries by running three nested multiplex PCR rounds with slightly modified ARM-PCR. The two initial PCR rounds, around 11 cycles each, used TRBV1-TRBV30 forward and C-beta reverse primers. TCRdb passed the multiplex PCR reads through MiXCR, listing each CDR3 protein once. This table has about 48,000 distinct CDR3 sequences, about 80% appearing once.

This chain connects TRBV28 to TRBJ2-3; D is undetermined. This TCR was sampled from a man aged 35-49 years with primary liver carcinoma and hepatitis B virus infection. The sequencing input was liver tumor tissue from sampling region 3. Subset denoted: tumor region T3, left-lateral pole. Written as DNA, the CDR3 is TGTGCCACCCACCACGTAGGCACAGATACGCAGTATTTT. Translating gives CATHHVGTDTQYF.